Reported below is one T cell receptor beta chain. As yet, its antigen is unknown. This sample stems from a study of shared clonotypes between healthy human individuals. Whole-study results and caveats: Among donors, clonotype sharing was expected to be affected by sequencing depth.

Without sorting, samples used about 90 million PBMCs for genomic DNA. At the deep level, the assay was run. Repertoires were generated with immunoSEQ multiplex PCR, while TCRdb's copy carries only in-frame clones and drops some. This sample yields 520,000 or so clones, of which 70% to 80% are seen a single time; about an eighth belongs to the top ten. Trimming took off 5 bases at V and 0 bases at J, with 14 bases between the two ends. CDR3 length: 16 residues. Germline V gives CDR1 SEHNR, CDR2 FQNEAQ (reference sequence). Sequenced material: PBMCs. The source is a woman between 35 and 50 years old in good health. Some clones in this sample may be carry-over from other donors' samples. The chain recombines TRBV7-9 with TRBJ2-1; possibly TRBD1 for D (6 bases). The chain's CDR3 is CASSTFRGPSYNEQFF. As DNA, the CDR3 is TGTGCCAGCAGCACTTTCAGGGGACCCTCCTACAATGAGCAGTTCTTC. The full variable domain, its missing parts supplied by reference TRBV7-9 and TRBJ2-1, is DTGVSQNPRHKITKRGQNVTFRCDPISEHNRLYWYRQTLGQGPEFLTYFQNEAQLEKSRLLSDRFSAERPKGSFSTLEIQRTEQGDSAMYLCASSTFRGPSYNEQFFGPGTRLTVL.